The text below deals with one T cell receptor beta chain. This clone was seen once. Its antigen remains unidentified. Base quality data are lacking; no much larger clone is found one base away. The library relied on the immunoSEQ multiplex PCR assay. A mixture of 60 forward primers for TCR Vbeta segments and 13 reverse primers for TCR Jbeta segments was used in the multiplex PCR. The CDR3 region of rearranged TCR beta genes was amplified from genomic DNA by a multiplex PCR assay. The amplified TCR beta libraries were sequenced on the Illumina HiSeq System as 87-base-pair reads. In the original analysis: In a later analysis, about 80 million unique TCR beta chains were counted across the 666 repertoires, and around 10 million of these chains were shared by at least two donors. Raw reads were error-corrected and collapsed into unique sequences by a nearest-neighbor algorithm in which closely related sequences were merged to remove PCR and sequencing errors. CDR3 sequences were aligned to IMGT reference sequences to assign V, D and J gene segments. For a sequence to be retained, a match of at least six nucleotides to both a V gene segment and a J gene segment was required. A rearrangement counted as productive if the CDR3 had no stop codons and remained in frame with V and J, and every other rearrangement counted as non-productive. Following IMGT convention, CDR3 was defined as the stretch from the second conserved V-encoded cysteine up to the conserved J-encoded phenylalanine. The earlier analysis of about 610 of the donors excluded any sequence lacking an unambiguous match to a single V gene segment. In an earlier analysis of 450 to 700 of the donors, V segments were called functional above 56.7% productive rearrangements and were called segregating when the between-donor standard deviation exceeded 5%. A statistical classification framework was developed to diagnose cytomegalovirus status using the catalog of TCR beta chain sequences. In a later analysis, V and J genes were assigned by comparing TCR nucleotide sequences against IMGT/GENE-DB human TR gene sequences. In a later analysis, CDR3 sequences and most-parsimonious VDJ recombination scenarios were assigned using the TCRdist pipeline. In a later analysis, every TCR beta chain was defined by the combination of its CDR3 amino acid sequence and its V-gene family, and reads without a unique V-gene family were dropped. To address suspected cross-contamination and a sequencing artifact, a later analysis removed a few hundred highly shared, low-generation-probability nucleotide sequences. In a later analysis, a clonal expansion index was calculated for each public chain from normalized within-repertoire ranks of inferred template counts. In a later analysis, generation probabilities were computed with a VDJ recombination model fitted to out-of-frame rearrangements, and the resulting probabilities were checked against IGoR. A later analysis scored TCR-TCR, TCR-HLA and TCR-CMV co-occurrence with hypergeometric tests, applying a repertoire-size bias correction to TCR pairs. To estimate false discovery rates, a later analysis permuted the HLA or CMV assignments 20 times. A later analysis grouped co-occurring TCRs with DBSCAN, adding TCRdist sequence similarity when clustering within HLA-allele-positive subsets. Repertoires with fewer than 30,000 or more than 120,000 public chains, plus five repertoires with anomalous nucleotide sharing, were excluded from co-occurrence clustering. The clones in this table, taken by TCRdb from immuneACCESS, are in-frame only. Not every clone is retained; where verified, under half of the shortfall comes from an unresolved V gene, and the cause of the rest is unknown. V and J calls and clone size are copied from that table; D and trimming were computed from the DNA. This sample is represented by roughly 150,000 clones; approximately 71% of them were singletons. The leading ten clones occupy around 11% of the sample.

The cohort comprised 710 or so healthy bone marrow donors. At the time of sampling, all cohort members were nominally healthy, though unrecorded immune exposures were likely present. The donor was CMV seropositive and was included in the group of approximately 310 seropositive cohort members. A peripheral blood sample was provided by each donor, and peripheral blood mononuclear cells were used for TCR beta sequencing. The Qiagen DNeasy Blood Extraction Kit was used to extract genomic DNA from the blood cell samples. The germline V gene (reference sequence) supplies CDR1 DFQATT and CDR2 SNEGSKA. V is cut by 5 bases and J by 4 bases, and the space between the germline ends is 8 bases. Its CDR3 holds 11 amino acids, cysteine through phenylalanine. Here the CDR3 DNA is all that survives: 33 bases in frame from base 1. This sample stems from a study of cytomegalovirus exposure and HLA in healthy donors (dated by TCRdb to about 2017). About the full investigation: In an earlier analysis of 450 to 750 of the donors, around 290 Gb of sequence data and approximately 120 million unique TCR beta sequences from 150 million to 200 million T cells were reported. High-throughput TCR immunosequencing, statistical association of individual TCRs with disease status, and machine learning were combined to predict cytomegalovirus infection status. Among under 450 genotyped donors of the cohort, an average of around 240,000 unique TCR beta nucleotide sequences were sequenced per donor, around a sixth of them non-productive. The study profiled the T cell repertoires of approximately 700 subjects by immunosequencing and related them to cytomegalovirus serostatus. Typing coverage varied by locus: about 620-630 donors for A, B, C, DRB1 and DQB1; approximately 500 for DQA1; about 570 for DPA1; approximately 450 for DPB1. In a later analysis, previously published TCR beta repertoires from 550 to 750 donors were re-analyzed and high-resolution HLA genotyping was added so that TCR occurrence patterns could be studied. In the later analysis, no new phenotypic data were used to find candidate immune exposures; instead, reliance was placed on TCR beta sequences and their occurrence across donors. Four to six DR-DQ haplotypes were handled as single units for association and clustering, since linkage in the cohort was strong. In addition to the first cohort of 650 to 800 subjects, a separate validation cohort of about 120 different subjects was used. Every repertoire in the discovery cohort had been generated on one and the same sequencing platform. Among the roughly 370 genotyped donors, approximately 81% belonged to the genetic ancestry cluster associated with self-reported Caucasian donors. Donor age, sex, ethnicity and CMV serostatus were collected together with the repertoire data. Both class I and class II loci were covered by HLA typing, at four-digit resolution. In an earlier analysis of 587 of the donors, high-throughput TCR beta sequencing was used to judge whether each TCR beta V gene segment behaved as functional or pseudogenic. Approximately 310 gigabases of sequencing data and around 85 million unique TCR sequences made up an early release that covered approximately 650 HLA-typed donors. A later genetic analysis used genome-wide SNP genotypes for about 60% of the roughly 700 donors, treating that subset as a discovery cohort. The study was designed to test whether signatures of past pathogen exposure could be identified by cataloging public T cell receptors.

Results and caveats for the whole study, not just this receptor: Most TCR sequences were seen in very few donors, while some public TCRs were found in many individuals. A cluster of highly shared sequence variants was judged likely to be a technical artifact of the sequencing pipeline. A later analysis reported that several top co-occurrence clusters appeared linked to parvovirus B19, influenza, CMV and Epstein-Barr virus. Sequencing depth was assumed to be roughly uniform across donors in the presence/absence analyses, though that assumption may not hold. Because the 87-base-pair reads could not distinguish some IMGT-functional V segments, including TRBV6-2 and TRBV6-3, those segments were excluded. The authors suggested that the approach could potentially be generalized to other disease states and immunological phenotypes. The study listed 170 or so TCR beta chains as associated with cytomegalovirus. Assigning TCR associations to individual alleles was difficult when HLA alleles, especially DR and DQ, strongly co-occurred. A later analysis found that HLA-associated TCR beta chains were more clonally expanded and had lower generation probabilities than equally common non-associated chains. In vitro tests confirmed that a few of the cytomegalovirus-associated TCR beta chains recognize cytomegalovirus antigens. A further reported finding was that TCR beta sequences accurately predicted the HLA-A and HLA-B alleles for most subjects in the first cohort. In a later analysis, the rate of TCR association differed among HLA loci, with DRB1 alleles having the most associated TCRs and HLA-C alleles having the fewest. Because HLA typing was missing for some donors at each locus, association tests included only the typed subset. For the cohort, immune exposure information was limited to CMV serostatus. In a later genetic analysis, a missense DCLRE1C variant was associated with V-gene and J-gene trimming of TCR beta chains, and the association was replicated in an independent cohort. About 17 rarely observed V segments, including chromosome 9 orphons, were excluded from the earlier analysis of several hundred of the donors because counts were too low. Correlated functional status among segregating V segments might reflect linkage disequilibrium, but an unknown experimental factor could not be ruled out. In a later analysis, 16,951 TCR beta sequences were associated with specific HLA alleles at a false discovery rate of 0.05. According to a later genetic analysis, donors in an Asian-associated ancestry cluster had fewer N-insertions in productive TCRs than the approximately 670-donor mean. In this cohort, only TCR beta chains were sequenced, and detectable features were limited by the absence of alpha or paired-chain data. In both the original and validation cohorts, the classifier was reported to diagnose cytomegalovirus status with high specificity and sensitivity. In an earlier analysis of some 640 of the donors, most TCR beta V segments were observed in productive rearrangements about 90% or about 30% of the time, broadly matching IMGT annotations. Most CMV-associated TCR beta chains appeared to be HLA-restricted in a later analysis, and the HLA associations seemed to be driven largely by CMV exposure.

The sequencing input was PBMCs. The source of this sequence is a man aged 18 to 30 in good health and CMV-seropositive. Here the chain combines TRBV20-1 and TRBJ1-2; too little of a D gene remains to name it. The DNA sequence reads TGCAGTGCTGCGTCGAGCTATGGCTACACCTTC. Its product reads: CSAASSYGYTF.